The present entry profiles one T cell receptor (beta chain) with its context. Its antigen is not identified. The sample belongs to a study of siplizumab effects on memory and regulatory T cells. Study results and caveats: Neither a naive nor a memory phenotype was assignable to roughly 75-96% of proliferating CD4+ or CD8+ clones. Unstimulated naive T cells seemed to show more diversity than memory cells did, and they also seemed to be among the major contributors to the alloresponse.

The data were produced by immunoSEQ multiplex PCR, yet TCRdb's version contains in-frame clones alone and is incomplete. The data show 70,000 to 90,000 clones, 85% to 90% seen once. The CDR3 has 15 amino acids. CDR1 is SGHDT and CDR2 is YYEEEE in the germline V gene. V lost 2 bases, J lost 6 bases, and 7 bases stayed unmatched. The TCR was taken from a human donor in good health. The sequenced material came from CD4+ T cells sorted from blood. The rearrangement uses TRBV5-6 and TRBJ2-3; 9 nucleotides match TRBD1. DNA for the CDR3: TGTGCCAGCAGCTTTCGGACAGGGGCGGTGGATACGCAGTATTTT. This translates into CASSFRTGAVDTQYF.